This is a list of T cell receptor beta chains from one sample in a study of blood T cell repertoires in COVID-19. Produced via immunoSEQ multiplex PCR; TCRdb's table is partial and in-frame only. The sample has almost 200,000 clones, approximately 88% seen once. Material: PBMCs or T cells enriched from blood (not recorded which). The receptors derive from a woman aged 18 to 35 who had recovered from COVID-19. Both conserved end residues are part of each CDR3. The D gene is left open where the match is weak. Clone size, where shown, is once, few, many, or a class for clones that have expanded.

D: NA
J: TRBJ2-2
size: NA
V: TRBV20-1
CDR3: CSALEAGELFF
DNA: TGCAGTGCTCTGGAGGCCGGGGAGCTGTTTTTT

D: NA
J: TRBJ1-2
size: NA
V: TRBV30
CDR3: CAWSVSETQPPFF
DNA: TGTGCCTGGAGTGTAAGCGAGACCCAGCCTCCCTTCTTC

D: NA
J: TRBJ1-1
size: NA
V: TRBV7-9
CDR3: CASSLQGKIGEAFF
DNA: TGTGCCAGCAGCCTACAGGGAAAGATTGGTGAAGCTTTCTTT

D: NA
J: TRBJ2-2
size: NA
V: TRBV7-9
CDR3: CASSPPDSLNTGELFF
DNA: TGTGCCAGCAGCCCCCCCGACAGCTTGAACACCGGGGAGCTGTTTTTT

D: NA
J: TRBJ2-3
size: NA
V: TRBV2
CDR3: CASRLDTQYF
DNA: TGTGCCAGCCGACTTGATACGCAGTATTTT

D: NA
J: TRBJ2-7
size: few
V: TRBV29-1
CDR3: CSVERRQTNAYEQYF
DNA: TGCAGCGTTGAACGGCGACAGACAAACGCCTACGAGCAGTACTTC

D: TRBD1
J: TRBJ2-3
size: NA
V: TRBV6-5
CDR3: CATAGTGFSTQYF
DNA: TGTGCCACCGCCGGGACAGGGTTTAGTACGCAGTATTTT

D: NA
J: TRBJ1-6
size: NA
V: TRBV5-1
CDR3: CASSLDGGWYNSPLHF
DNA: TGCGCCAGCAGCTTGGACGGGGGTTGGTATAATTCACCCCTCCACTTT

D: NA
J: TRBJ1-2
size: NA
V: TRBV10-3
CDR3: CATRRDMGGYTF
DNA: TGTGCCACCCGTCGGGATATGGGAGGCTACACCTTC

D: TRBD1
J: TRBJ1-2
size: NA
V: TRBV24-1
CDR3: CATSEQGAGGYTF
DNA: TGTGCCACCAGTGAGCAGGGGGCCGGCGGCTACACCTTC

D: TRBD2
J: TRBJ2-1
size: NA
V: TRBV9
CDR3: CASSTGLAGANEQFF
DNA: TGTGCCAGCAGTACCGGACTAGCGGGCGCCAATGAGCAGTTCTTC

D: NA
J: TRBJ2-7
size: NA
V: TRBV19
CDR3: CASSIQGNEQYF
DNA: TGTGCCAGTAGTATCCAGGGGAATGAGCAGTACTTC

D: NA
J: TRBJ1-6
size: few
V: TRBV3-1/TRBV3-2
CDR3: CASSQETSSYNSPLHF
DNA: TGTGCCAGCAGCCAAGAAACCAGCTCCTATAATTCACCCCTCCACTTT

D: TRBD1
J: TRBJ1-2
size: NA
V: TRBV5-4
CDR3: CASSGGLGRGPGYGYTF
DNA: TGTGCCAGCAGCGGGGGCTTGGGTAGGGGGCCAGGCTATGGCTACACCTTC

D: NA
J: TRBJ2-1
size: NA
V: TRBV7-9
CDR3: CASSLTGNEQFF
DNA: TGTGCCAGCAGCTTAACGGGAAATGAGCAGTTCTTC

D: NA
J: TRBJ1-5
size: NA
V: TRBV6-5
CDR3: CASSYSGRDNQPQHF
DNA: TGTGCCAGCAGTTACTCGGGCAGGGACAATCAGCCCCAGCATTTT

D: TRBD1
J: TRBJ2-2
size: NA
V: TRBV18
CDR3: CASSPRQGADTGELFF
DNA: TGTGCCAGCTCACCACGGCAGGGGGCGGACACCGGGGAGCTGTTTTTT

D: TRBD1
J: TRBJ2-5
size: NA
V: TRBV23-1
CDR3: CASDHEGRRTGRGGETQYF
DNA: TGCGCCAGCGACCACGAGGGTCGGAGGACAGGGCGAGGTGGGGAGACCCAGTACTTC

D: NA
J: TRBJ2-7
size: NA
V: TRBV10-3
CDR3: CATLQGYEQYF
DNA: TGTGCCACCCTCCAGGGTTACGAGCAGTACTTC

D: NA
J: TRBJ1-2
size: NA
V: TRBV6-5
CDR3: CASSSAGPGNGYTF
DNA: TGTGCCAGCAGTTCTGCCGGGCCAGGGAATGGCTACACCTTC

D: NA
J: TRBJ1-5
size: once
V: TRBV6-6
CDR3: CASSYSGAGGNQPQHF
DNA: TGTGCCAGCAGTTACTCTGGGGCAGGGGGCAATCAGCCCCAGCATTTT

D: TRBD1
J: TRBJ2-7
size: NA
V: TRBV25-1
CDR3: CASSHRGHSYEQYF
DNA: TGTGCCAGCAGTCACAGGGGGCACTCCTACGAGCAGTACTTC

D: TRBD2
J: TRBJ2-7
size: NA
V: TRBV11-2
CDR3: CASSLGSSGIFRSYEQYF
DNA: TGTGCCAGCAGCTTAGGGTCTAGCGGGATCTTCCGCTCCTACGAGCAGTACTTC

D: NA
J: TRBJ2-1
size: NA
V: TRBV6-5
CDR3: CASRRDSFSSEQFF
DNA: TGTGCCAGCAGGCGGGACAGCTTCTCGAGTGAGCAGTTCTTC

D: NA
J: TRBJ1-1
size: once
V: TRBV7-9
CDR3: CASSKGVTEAFF
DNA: TGTGCCAGCAGCAAGGGGGTAACTGAAGCTTTCTTT

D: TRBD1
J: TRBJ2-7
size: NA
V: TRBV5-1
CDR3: CASSLFGRQGSYEQYF
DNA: TGCGCCAGCAGCTTGTTCGGGCGACAGGGGTCCTACGAGCAGTACTTC

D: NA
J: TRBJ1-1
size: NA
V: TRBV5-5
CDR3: CASSLGAPVSTEAFF
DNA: TGTGCCAGCAGCTTAGGAGCCCCTGTGAGCACTGAAGCTTTCTTT

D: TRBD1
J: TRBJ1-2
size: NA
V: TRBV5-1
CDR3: CASTTGGAKGYTF
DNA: TGCGCCAGCACGACAGGGGGCGCGAAAGGCTACACCTTC

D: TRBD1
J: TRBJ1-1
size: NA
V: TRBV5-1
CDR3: CASSLAPQGAVGDTEAFF
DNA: TGCGCCAGCAGCTTGGCCCCACAGGGGGCGGTGGGGGACACTGAAGCTTTCTTT

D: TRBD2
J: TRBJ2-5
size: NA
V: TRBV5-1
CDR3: CASSLGASGAKETQYF
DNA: TGCGCCAGCAGCTTGGGGGCTAGCGGGGCAAAAGAGACCCAGTACTTC